The 26 T cell receptor beta chains below all came from one sample that was sequenced in a study of neurological immune-mediated disorders. TCRdb re-called the 5' RACE reads with MiXCR, one entry per CDR3 protein. The sample records 47,000 or so distinct CDR3 sequences, about 9.1% being singletons. Time point indicated: longitudinal time-point 1 (baseline). What was sequenced was PBMCs. All receptors come from a woman in her thirties or forties in good health.

J is TRBJ1-3 and V is TRBV7-9; 9 bases are shared with TRBD1. The CDR3 covers 16 residues. J lost 6 bases, V lost 5 bases, and 11 bases had no gene match. The germline gives CDR1 SEHNR, CDR2 FQNEAQ (reference sequence). The CDR3, as DNA: TGTGCCAGCAGCAACCGAGTAGGGACAGGGAAAAACACCATATATTTT. It specifies CASSNRVGTGKNTIYF.

Concerning this clonotype: Germline is not matched at one junction end, which may reflect a read error. This rearrangement joins TRBV14 to TRBJ1-1; D gene uncertain. The CDR3 runs to 14 residues. Germline CDR1 and CDR2: SGHDN and FVKESK. The CDR3 here is CASSPDLGSTEALF. The CDR3 DNA reads TGTGCCAGCAGCCCAGACCTGGGGAGCACTGAAGCTCTCTTT.

This clonotype was seen at least ten times. J is TRBJ2-7 and V is TRBV10-3, with a possible D match to TRBD1 (5 bases). The V end lost 2 bases, the J end lost 2 bases, and 16 bases lay between the germline ends. Germline lookup yields CDR1 ENHRY and CDR2 SYGVKD. This CDR3 is built from 16 residues. Here the CDR3 DNA reads TGTGCCATCAGTGAGCGAGAGGCAGGGTGGCCCTACGAGCAGTACTTC. Its protein is CAISEREAGWPYEQYF.

This clonotype was seen repeatedly, ten times or more. CDR3 bases: TGTGCCAGCAGTGAATGGGGTTCTGGCAATCAGCCCCAGCATTTT. This encodes CASSEWGSGNQPQHF. V and J are TRBV6-4 and TRBJ1-5; D gene unclear. This CDR3 comprises 15 residues. Trimming stripped 3 bases from V and 2 bases from J, with 11 bases between. Germline CDR1 is MRHNA and CDR2 is SNTAGT.

This chain links TRBV29-1 with TRBJ1-3; D is possibly TRBD1 (5 bases). Between the trimmed V and J ends, which lost 4 bases and 0 bases, there was a span of 16 bases. The CDR3 is 16 amino acids. Germline V gene data show CDR1 as SQVTM and CDR2 as ANQGSEA. For the CDR3, the DNA is TGCAGCGTTGCTCCCAGGGTGGGGATCTCTGGAAACACCATATATTTT. Translating gives CSVAPRVGISGNTIYF.

This clonotype has ten or more counts. The chain has TRBV3-1 and TRBJ2-7; D unclear. This CDR3 spans 15 amino acids. V gave up 1 base and J gave up 2 bases, with 12 bases separating them. Germline CDR1 and CDR2: LGHDT and YNNKEL (reference sequence). CDR3 loop: CASSQAKTVTYEQYF. CDR3 coding DNA: TGTGCCAGCAGCCAAGCGAAGACTGTTACCTACGAGCAGTACTTC.

This clonotype was seen at least ten times. The gene calls are TRBV4-3 and TRBJ1-4; possibly TRBD1 for D (5 bases). Germline CDR1 LGHNA, CDR2 YSLEER. This CDR3 spans 16 amino acids. Trimming took off 3 bases at V and 3 bases at J, with 14 bases between the two ends. The CDR3 reads CASSQLGTFSNEKLFF. The CDR3, as DNA: TGCGCCAGCAGCCAGCTCGGGACTTTCTCTAATGAAAAACTGTTTTTT.

This clonotype was seen repeatedly, ten times or more. The V and J genes are TRBV5-1 and TRBJ1-1; D remains unclear. Trimming cost V 4 bases and J 0 bases, with 7 bases left between them. Germline CDR1 reads SGHRS; CDR2 reads YFSETQ. The length of the CDR3 is 13 residues. CDR3 loop: CASSVAMNTEAFF. The CDR3 nucleotides are TGCGCCAGCAGCGTAGCCATGAACACTGAAGCTTTCTTT. Complete variable domain (other parts from reference TRBV5-1 and TRBJ1-1): KAGVTQTPRYLIKTRGQQVTLSCSPISGHRSVSWYQQTPGQGLQFLFEYFSETQRNKGNFPGRFSGRQFSNSRSEMNVSTLELGDSALYLCASSVAMNTEAFFGQGTRLTVV.

This clonotype has ten or more counts. This chain connects TRBV5-1 to TRBJ2-6; 12 bases are shared with TRBD1. After removal of 4 bases from V and 4 bases from J, the junction contained 6 bases not matched to a gene. The CDR3 runs to 17 residues. Germline V gives CDR1 SGHRS, CDR2 YFSETQ. The CDR3 reads CASSHRDRGLGANVLTF. The CDR3 DNA is TGCGCCAGCAGCCACCGGGACAGGGGGCTCGGGGCCAACGTCCTGACTTTC.

This clonotype was found many times. The chain uses TRBV7-8 and TRBJ1-1, with D hard to call. This CDR3 spans 14 amino acids. Germline V gene data show CDR1 as SGHVS and CDR2 as FQNEAQ. V was pared by 5 bases and J by 8 bases, with 18 bases between. This CDR3 reads CASSQFRSAAEAFF. The CDR3 nucleotides read TGTGCCAGCAGCCAATTCAGGTCAGCGGCGGAAGCTTTCTTT.

This clonotype was counted ten times or more. The V gene is TRBV6-1, the J gene TRBJ1-1, with 7 bases aligning to TRBD1. Per germline, CDR1 MNHNS and CDR2 SASEGT. The CDR3 has 14 residues. The ends lost 2 bases at V and 1 base at J; junction bases unmatched: 1. CDR3 region: CASSENRGNTEAFF. The CDR3, as DNA: TGTGCCAGCAGTGAAAACAGGGGGAACACTGAAGCTTTCTTT.

The V and J genes are TRBV15 and TRBJ1-3; possibly TRBD1 for D (6 bases). Germline lookup yields CDR1 LNHNV and CDR2 YYDKDF (reference sequence). V lost 3 bases and J 4 bases, leaving 16 bases between the germline ends. The CDR3 sequence is 16 residues long. The DNA of the CDR3 is TGTGCCACCAGCAGGCAAGAGGGGGTACCCGGAAACACCATATATTTT. Amino acid sequence: CATSRQEGVPGNTIYF. Variable domain in full (rest from reference TRBV15 and TRBJ1-3): DAMVIQNPRYQVTQFGKPVTLSCSQTLNHNVMYWYQQKSSQAPKLLFHYYDKDFNNEADTPDNFQSRRPNTSFCFLDIRSPGLGDTAMYLCATSRQEGVPGNTIYFGEGSWLTVV.

Regarding this clonotype: It may be a read error: a sequence one base away is much more abundant. V usage is TRBV7-2 and J usage is TRBJ2-5; D possibly corresponds to TRBD2 (6 bases). Germline CDR1 reads SGHTA; CDR2 reads FQGNSA. The CDR3 has 14 residues. The V end was cut by 2 bases, the J end by 4 bases, with 11 bases between. CDR3 DNA sequence: TGTACCAGCAGCTTACTCGCGGGGCCAGAGACCCAGTACTTC. This gives the protein CTSSLLAGPETQYF.

This clonotype has ten or more counts. The genes are TRBV5-1 and TRBJ2-3; the match to TRBD2 covers 7 bases. Trimming at V came to 3 bases and at J to 2 bases, leaving 15 bases not matched to a gene. This CDR3 has 18 amino acids. CDR1 is SGHRS and CDR2 is YFSETQ in the germline V gene. The CDR3 region is CASSSPAGASVATDTQYF. The CDR3 region has the DNA TGCGCCAGCAGCTCCCCGGCGGGAGCGAGCGTTGCCACAGATACGCAGTATTTT.

This clonotype was seen repeatedly, ten times or more. V is TRBV5-1 and J is TRBJ1-1; 7 bases map to TRBD1. The CDR3 sequence is 14 residues long. The trim removed 4 bases at V and 2 bases at J, leaving 5 bases unmatched. Germline-derived CDR1 and CDR2 are SGHRS and YFSETQ. The CDR3 spells CASSGGTVNTEAFF. As DNA, the CDR3 is TGCGCCAGCAGCGGGGGGACAGTAAACACTGAAGCTTTCTTT.

In this sample, this clonotype turned up many times. CDR3 sequence reads: CSASPGDSGYGYTF. In DNA, the CDR3 is TGCAGTGCTAGCCCAGGGGATTCTGGCTATGGCTACACCTTC. V usage is TRBV20-1 and J usage is TRBJ1-2; possible D gene TRBD1, 6 bases. CDR3 length: 14 residues. V was cut by 3 bases and J by 4 bases, with 15 bases left in between. Germline values: CDR1 DFQATT, CDR2 SNEGSKA (reference sequence).

This clonotype showed up many times. V usage is TRBV12-3 or TRBV12-4 and J usage is TRBJ2-7; 8 positions agree with TRBD1. This CDR3 is 14 amino acids long. V lost 3 bases, J lost 3 bases, and 4 bases stayed unmatched. The CDR3 protein is CASSFSTGGYEQYF. The CDR3 DNA reads TGTGCCAGCAGTTTTTCCACAGGGGGCTACGAGCAGTACTTC.

This clonotype was observed at least ten times. The J gene is TRBJ1-6, the V gene TRBV7-8; D remains unclear. The CDR3 consists of 15 residues. CDR1 is SGHVS and CDR2 is FQNEAQ in the germline V gene. The V end was cut by 1 base, the J end by 9 bases, with 13 bases between. CDR3 sequence: CASSLEASAGSPLHF. The CDR3 nucleotides are TGTGCCAGCAGCTTAGAAGCGTCGGCGGGTTCACCCCTCCACTTT.

By sample fraction, this clonotype is medium-sized. The chain couples TRBV20-1 to TRBJ2-1; possible D gene TRBD1, 6 bases. Germline values: CDR1 DFQATT, CDR2 SNEGSKA (reference sequence). The V gene lost 6 bases and the J gene lost 0 bases, with 15 bases spanning the gap. The CDR3 contains 15 residues. The CDR3 loop reads CSAGQSQSSYNEQFF. The CDR3 DNA reads TGCAGTGCGGGACAATCCCAGAGCTCCTACAATGAGCAGTTCTTC.

Many counts were recorded for this clonotype. V usage is TRBV27 and J usage is TRBJ2-2; D is tentatively TRBD1 or TRBD2 (6 bases each). The V and J ends lost 6 bases and 6 bases respectively, with 14 bases between them. CDR1 MNHEY and CDR2 SMNVEV come from the germline V gene (reference sequence). This CDR3 is built from 14 residues. The CDR3 bases are TGTGCCAGCAGATACTACAGGGAGGCCGGGGAGCTGTTTTTT. It codes for CASRYYREAGELFF.

There are a few counts of this clonotype. A much bigger clone sits one base away, suggesting this may be a read error. The gene calls are TRBV4-3 and TRBJ2-2, with unresolved D. CDR3 length: 14 residues. CDR1 is LGHNA, CDR2 YSLEER, per germline. The CDR3 coding sequence is TGCACCAGCAGCCAAGATGGCGCGACCGGGGAGCTGTTTTTT. Residues: CTSSQDGATGELFF.

This clonotype showed up many times. The rearrangement uses TRBV20-1 and TRBJ2-7; 10 nucleotides line up with TRBD2. The CDR3 length is 14 residues. V was clipped by 6 bases and J by 0 bases; unmatched bases: 5. In germline, CDR1 is DFQATT, CDR2 SNEGSKA (reference sequence). CDR3 nucleotide sequence: TGCAGTGCAGTTATAGCGGGGGGCTCCTACGAGCAGTACTTC. It is translated as CSAVIAGGSYEQYF.

Ten or more counts support this clonotype. This chain joins TRBV25-1 and TRBJ2-7, with D possibly matching TRBD2 (6 bases). CDR1 is MGHDK, CDR2 SYGVNS, per germline. Trimming took off 7 bases at V and 3 bases at J, with 16 bases between the two ends. The CDR3 is made up of 14 amino acids. The CDR3 DNA is TGTGCCAGCACCCCAGGCGGGAAAGTCTACGAGCAGTACTTC. Translating it yields CASTPGGKVYEQYF.

This clonotype was detected many times. The chain couples TRBV12-3 or TRBV12-4 to TRBJ2-4; TRBD2 is a possible D gene (5 bases). Trimming removed 5 bases at V and 6 bases at J, with 14 bases between. This CDR3 is 14 amino acids long. In DNA form, the CDR3 reads TGTGCCAGCAGTCCGCTGGGAGAGGGAAACATTCAGTACTTC. Translated: CASSPLGEGNIQYF.

On this clonotype itself: A single base separates this from a much larger clone, so it may be a read error. This chain links TRBV7-2 with TRBJ2-1; no clear D gene. CDR1 SGHTA and CDR2 FQGNSA come from the germline V gene. The CDR3 extends over 16 amino acids. Trimming cost V 1 base and J 8 bases, with 18 bases left between them. The CDR3 loop is CASSLGPIVAPHEQFF. The CDR3 nucleotides read TGTGCCAGCAGCTTAGGGCCCATCGTGGCTCCCCATGAGCAGTTCTTC.

This clonotype has a count of ten or more. This chain connects TRBV12-3 or TRBV12-4 to TRBJ1-2; a possible D gene is TRBD1 (5 bases). The length of the CDR3 is 16 residues. V lost 3 bases, J lost 4 bases, and 18 bases lay in between. The CDR3 reads CASSFKVSRGGYGYTF. The CDR3, as DNA: TGTGCCAGCAGTTTCAAGGTGTCGAGGGGCGGCTATGGCTACACCTTC.